A single sample is the source of the 19 T cell receptor beta chains below, sequenced in a study of OX40 agonist ivuxolimab in advanced cancers. Libraries were prepared by immunoSEQ multiplex PCR; TCRdb keeps only in-frame clonotypes and omits some of them. The sample holds some 45,000 clones; 80% are singletons and the top ten take about 5.5%. The sample here was CD4+ or CD8+ T cells sorted from blood, taken in a trial of the OX40 agonist ivuxolimab. The source is an adult with an advanced solid tumor such as melanoma, head and neck, liver or kidney cancer.

This rearrangement joins TRBV5-5 to TRBJ1-1; TRBD1 is a possible D gene (5 bases). With 3 bases removed from V and 0 bases from J, the gap between germline ends came to 9 bases. The CDR3 has 14 amino acids. Germline CDR1 and CDR2: SGHKS and YYEKEE (reference sequence). The CDR3 sequence is CASSSRTLNTEAFF. The CDR3, as DNA: TGTGCCAGCAGCTCCCGGACACTGAACACTGAAGCTTTCTTT. The whole variable domain, remainder taken from reference TRBV5-5 and TRBJ1-1, is DAGVTQSPTHLIKTRGQQVTLRCSPISGHKSVSWYQQVLGQGPQFIFQYYEKEERGRGNFPDRFSARQFPNYSSELNVNALLLGDSALYLCASSSRTLNTEAFFGQGTRLTVV.

This chain connects TRBV7-3 to TRBJ1-4, with D unresolved. The CDR3 has 14 amino acids. Germline V gene lookup returns CDR1 SGHTA and CDR2 FQGTGA. V gave up 8 bases and J gave up 3 bases, with 13 bases separating them. The CDR3 is CASPVRFPNEKLFF. DNA of the CDR3: TGTGCCAGCCCCGTGAGATTCCCTAATGAAAAACTGTTTTTT.

The chain is built from TRBV19 and TRBJ2-2; D is unresolved. The CDR3 has 13 amino acids. Germline V CDR1 and CDR2: LNHDA, SQIVND (reference sequence). V gave up 2 bases and J gave up 6 bases, with 7 bases separating them. CDR3 amino acids: CASSISFAGELFF. The CDR3 bases are TGTGCCAGTAGTATAAGCTTCGCCGGGGAGCTGTTTTTT.

This clone has only one observation. J is TRBJ1-3 and V is TRBV7-8; unclear D gene. The CDR3 sequence is 16 residues long. V lost 2 bases to trimming and J lost 0 bases, with 11 bases between them. CDR1 SGHVS and CDR2 FQNEAQ come from the germline V gene. The CDR3 here is CASSLMVSGSGNTIYF. The CDR3 DNA is TGTGCCAGCAGCTTAATGGTGTCGGGCTCTGGAAACACCATATATTTT. Combining the CDR3 with reference TRBV7-8 and TRBJ1-3 gives the whole variable domain GAGVSQSPRYKVAKRGQDVALRCDPISGHVSLFWYQQALGQGPEFLTYFQNEAQLDKSGLPSDRFFAERPEGSVSTLKIQRTQQEDSAVYLCASSLMVSGSGNTIYFGEGSWLTVV.

J is TRBJ2-3 and V is TRBV9, with 8 bases identical to TRBD1. Trimming removed 1 base from V and 6 bases from J; junction bases left unmatched: 16. The V gene's germline CDR1 is SGDLS and CDR2 YYNGEE. This CDR3 has 18 amino acids. The CDR3 loop reads CASSVSPRQGAVADTQYF. In nucleotides, the CDR3 is TGTGCCAGCAGCGTAAGCCCCAGGCAGGGGGCAGTTGCGGATACGCAGTATTTT.

The V and J genes are TRBV7-9 and TRBJ2-7; the D gene is possibly TRBD1 (5 bases). The CDR3 covers 15 residues. CDR1 and CDR2 (germline): SEHNR, FQNEAQ (reference sequence). With 5 bases removed from V and 4 bases from J, the gap between germline ends came to 18 bases. The CDR3 sequence is CASSRWMAGKYEQYF. In DNA, the CDR3 is TGTGCCAGCAGCCGTTGGATGGCAGGGAAATACGAGCAGTACTTC.

V is TRBV11-2 and J is TRBJ1-6; TRBD1 matches 7 bases. V trimming: 0 bases; J trimming: 7 bases; junction bases outside the gene matches: 3. The CDR3 has 15 residues. CDR1 is SGHAT, CDR2 FQNNGV, per germline. The CDR3 DNA reads TGTGCCAGCAGCTTAGATATGACAGGGAATTCACCCCTCCACTTT. This encodes CASSLDMTGNSPLHF.

The chain employs TRBV6-6 and TRBJ2-2, with D possibly being TRBD2 (5 bases). CDR1 and CDR2 from the germline V gene are MNHNY and SVGAGI (reference sequence). Between the trimmed V and J ends, which lost 6 bases and 6 bases, there was a span of 17 bases. This CDR3 has 15 residues. The CDR3 DNA sequence: TGTGCCAGCAGGTACAAAAGTGGAGGTCCCGGGGAGCTGTTTTTT. This sequence encodes CASRYKSGGPGELFF.

The V and J genes are TRBV9 and TRBJ2-7, with D perhaps matching TRBD1 (6 bases). Germline values: CDR1 SGDLS, CDR2 YYNGEE. This CDR3 has 15 residues. Trimming removed 0 bases at V and 3 bases at J, with 13 bases between. The CDR3 spells CASSVGVGHDYEQYF. CDR3 nucleotide sequence: TGTGCCAGCAGCGTAGGCGTGGGACACGACTACGAGCAGTACTTC.

The chain is built from TRBV11-2 and TRBJ2-7, with D maybe TRBD2 (6 bases). With 5 bases removed from V and 6 bases from J, the gap between germline ends came to 23 bases. The CDR3 has 16 residues. Germline V gene lookup returns CDR1 SGHAT and CDR2 FQNNGV. The CDR3 here is CASSGLVGGLGGEQYF. The DNA of the CDR3 is TGTGCCAGCAGCGGTTTAGTTGGAGGGTTGGGGGGCGAGCAGTACTTC.

The rearrangement links TRBV27 to TRBJ1-5, with 9 bases identical to TRBD1. Germline V lookup: CDR1 MNHEY, CDR2 SMNVEV (reference sequence). The CDR3 has 13 residues. Losses at the gene ends were 4 bases for V and 7 bases for J; bases not matched to a gene: 2. The CDR3 loop is CASSSDRGQPQHF. CDR3 DNA: TGTGCCAGCAGTTCAGACAGGGGGCAGCCCCAGCATTTT.

The chain links TRBV7-2 to TRBJ2-7; no clear D gene. This CDR3 region has 11 residues. With 5 bases removed from V and 5 bases from J, the gap between germline ends came to 7 bases. Looked up from germline, CDR1 is SGHTA and CDR2 is FQGNSA. The CDR3 reads CASSLLNEQYF. Here the CDR3 DNA reads TGTGCCAGCAGCCTCCTCAACGAGCAGTACTTC.

The chain employs TRBV19 and TRBJ2-3; no clear D. Looked up from germline, CDR1 is LNHDA and CDR2 is SQIVND (reference sequence). The germline V and J ends were trimmed by 4 bases and 2 bases, with 10 bases remaining between them. The CDR3 contains 14 residues. The CDR3 is CASSTWSSTDTQYF. CDR3 in DNA: TGTGCCAGTAGTACCTGGTCCTCCACAGATACGCAGTATTTT.

The CDR3 loop reads CASSSPGQLNTGELFF. The CDR3 DNA sequence: TGTGCCAGTAGTTCCCCGGGACAGTTGAACACCGGGGAGCTGTTTTTT. The rearrangement joins TRBV19 to TRBJ2-2; 7 positions agree with TRBD1. This CDR3 has 16 residues. Germline-derived CDR1 and CDR2 are LNHDA and SQIVND (reference sequence). With 5 bases clipped from V and 1 base from J, the junction kept 7 bases outside the gene matches.

The V and J genes are TRBV12-5 and TRBJ2-7, with 9 bases matching TRBD1. The germline V gene has CDR1 LGHNT and CDR2 FRNRAP. The CDR3 is 17 residues long. The V and J ends lost 0 bases and 3 bases, in that order; junction bases with no gene match: 9. This CDR3 is CASGLVLGQGVGYEQYF. CDR3 coding DNA: TGTGCTAGTGGTTTGGTACTGGGACAGGGTGTAGGCTACGAGCAGTACTTC.

V and J are TRBV18 and TRBJ2-5; no clear D gene. The CDR3 length is 13 residues. Trimming removed 3 bases at V and 2 bases at J, with 7 bases between. Germline assignment: CDR1 KGHSH and CDR2 LQKENI. CDR3 nucleotides: TGTGCCAGCTCACCGAAAGGACAAGAGACCCAGTACTTC. Amino acid sequence: CASSPKGQETQYF. The whole variable domain, filled in from reference TRBV18 and TRBJ2-5, reads NAGVMQNPRHLVRRRGQEARLRCSPMKGHSHVYWYRQLPEEGLKFMVYLQKENIIDESGMPKERFSAEFPKEGPSILRIQQVVRGDSAAYFCASSPKGQETQYFGPGTRLLVL.

The chain couples TRBV2 to TRBJ1-2; D might be TRBD1 (6 bases). V was pared by 6 bases and J by 9 bases, with 17 bases between. From germline, CDR1 is SNHLY and CDR2 FYNNEI. The CDR3 has 13 residues. CDR3 sequence reads: CASRGARGDRYTF. CDR3 DNA sequence: TGTGCCAGCAGGGGGGCCCGGGGGGATCGCTACACCTTC.

The chain links TRBV9 to TRBJ2-3; TRBD2 matches 13 bases. The V segment lost 4 bases and the J segment 7 bases; nucleotides outside the gene matches: 9. This CDR3 contains 16 residues. The germline V gene encodes CDR1 SGDLS and CDR2 YYNGEE. CDR3 nucleotides: TGTGCCAGCAGCAAAACTAGCGGGAGGGCCTCCTATACGCAGTATTTT. Residues: CASSKTSGRASYTQYF.

This chain uses TRBV4-1 with TRBJ1-1; D remains ambiguous. CDR1 and CDR2 (germline): MGHRA, YSYEKL. V was cut by 1 base and J by 0 bases, with 9 bases left in between. The CDR3 spans 15 residues. The CDR3 here is CASSQVSSMNTEAFF. CDR3 nucleotides: TGCGCCAGCAGCCAAGTATCCTCAATGAACACTGAAGCTTTCTTT.